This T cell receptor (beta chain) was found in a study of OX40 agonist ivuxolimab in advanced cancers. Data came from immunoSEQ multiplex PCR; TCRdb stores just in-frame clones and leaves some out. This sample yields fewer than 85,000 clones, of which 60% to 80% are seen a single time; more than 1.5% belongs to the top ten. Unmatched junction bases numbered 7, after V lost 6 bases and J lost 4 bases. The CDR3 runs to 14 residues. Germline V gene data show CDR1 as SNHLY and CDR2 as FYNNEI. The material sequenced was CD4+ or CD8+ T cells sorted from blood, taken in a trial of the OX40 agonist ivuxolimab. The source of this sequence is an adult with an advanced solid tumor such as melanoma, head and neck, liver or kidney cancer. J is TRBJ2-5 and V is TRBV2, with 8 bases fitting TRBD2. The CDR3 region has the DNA TGTGCCAGCAGGGAAACGACTAGCGCAGAGACCCAGTACTTC. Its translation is CASRETTSAETQYF.